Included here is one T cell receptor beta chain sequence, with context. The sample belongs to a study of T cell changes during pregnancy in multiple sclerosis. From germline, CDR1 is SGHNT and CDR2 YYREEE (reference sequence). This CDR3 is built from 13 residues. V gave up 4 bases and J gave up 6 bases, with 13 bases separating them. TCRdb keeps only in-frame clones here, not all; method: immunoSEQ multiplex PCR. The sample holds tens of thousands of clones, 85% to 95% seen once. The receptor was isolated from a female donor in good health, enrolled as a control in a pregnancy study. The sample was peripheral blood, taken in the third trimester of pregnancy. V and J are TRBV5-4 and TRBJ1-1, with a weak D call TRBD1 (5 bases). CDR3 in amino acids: CASSQLTDAEAFF. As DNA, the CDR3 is TGTGCCAGCAGCCAGCTGACAGATGCTGAAGCTTTCTTT.